The 23 T cell receptor beta chains listed next were all sequenced from one sample in a study of blood T cells in healthy people across ages. The authors ran a second PCR of roughly 6 to 11 cycles using a sample-barcoded 5' primer and a J-beta primer mix. TCRdb re-called the 5' RACE reads with MiXCR, one entry per CDR3 protein. The table includes about 1,400,000 distinct CDR3 sequences, around 59% detected once. The source material was blood. Receptors were obtained from a man aged 18 to 30 in good health.

This rearrangement joins TRBV11-2 to TRBJ2-7; 13 bases are shared with TRBD2. The CDR3 consists of 16 residues. Unmatched junction bases numbered 9, after V lost 5 bases and J lost 5 bases. Germline CDR1 reads SGHAT; CDR2 reads FQNNGV. The CDR3, as DNA: TGTGCCAGCAGCCCACCGACTAGCGGGAGGCGTAACGAGCAGTACTTC. As protein: CASSPPTSGRRNEQYF.

This rearrangement joins TRBV24-1 to TRBJ1-5; weak D call: TRBD1 (5 bases). The V end was cut by 11 bases, the J end by 1 base, with 11 bases between. CDR1 is KGHDR, CDR2 SFDVKD, per germline. The CDR3 totals 13 residues. The CDR3 nucleotides read TGTGCCAATGGGGGATACAGCAATCAGCCCCAGCATTTT. Its translation is CANGGYSNQPQHF.

This clonotype was seen a handful of times. The chain joins TRBV5-1 to TRBJ2-7; possible D gene TRBD2, 5 bases. This CDR3 is 15 amino acids long. Between the trimmed V and J ends, which lost 0 bases and 3 bases, there was a span of 13 bases. Germline loops: CDR1 SGHRS, CDR2 YFSETQ. The CDR3 loop reads CASSLDEVGVYEQYF. The CDR3, as DNA: TGCGCCAGCAGCTTGGACGAGGTCGGGGTCTACGAGCAGTACTTC. The variable domain in full, with the rest retrieved from reference TRBV5-1 and TRBJ2-7, is KAGVTQTPRYLIKTRGQQVTLSCSPISGHRSVSWYQQTPGQGLQFLFEYFSETQRNKGNFPGRFSGRQFSNSRSEMNVSTLELGDSALYLCASSLDEVGVYEQYFGPGTRLTVT.

This clonotype was found once. V usage is TRBV12-3 or TRBV12-4 and J usage is TRBJ2-5; unclear D gene. The CDR3 is 14 residues long. Trimming removed 7 bases at V and 0 bases at J, with 12 bases between. The CDR3: CASNFPPYQETQYF. The CDR3 DNA is TGTGCCAGCAATTTTCCACCGTACCAAGAGACCCAGTACTTC.

In its sample, this clonotype was seen a few times. This rearrangement joins TRBV11-1 to TRBJ2-5; 9 nucleotides align to TRBD2. V trimming: 6 bases; J trimming: 4 bases; junction bases outside the gene matches: 9. The CDR3 consists of 15 residues. Germline CDR1 and CDR2: SGHAT and FQDESV (reference sequence). The chain's CDR3 is CASRGSGRSGETQYF. The CDR3 coding sequence is TGTGCCAGCAGGGGGAGCGGGAGGTCCGGAGAGACCCAGTACTTC.

This rearrangement joins TRBV6-6 to TRBJ1-6; D is unclear. V was shortened by 0 bases and J by 8 bases, with 8 bases between the two germline ends. There are 14 residues in the CDR3. Germline CDR1 is MNHNY and CDR2 is SVGAGI (reference sequence). The CDR3 sequence is CASSYSDRDSPLHF. CDR3 bases: TGTGCCAGCAGTTACTCCGACCGCGATTCACCCCTCCACTTT.

The chain combines TRBV4-1 with TRBJ2-5; 7 nucleotides agree with TRBD1. V was pared by 5 bases and J by 4 bases, with 13 bases of the junction left unmatched. The CDR3 loop spans 16 amino acids. The germline CDR1 and CDR2 sequences are MGHRA and YSYEKL. Here the CDR3 DNA reads TGCGCCAGCAGCAAAGTGGCTAGGGGGCGTCGAGAGACCCAGTACTTC. Protein: CASSKVARGRRETQYF.

The chain links TRBV4-2 to TRBJ1-2, with a tentative D call TRBD1 (6 bases). CDR3 size: 14 residues. Trimming took 7 bases from V and 1 from J, leaving 13 bases between them. Germline V gives CDR1 LGHNA, CDR2 YNFKEQ. The CDR3 nucleotides are TGTGCCAGCAAAGGGGCAGGGGTTAACTATGGCTACACCTTC. This gives the protein CASKGAGVNYGYTF.

The chain joins TRBV7-6 to TRBJ2-3; D possibly matches TRBD1 or TRBD2 (5 bases each). The CDR3 totals 16 residues. V was cut by 0 bases and J by 6 bases, with 16 bases left in between. CDR1 is SGHVS, CDR2 FNYEAQ, per germline. The CDR3 coding sequence is TGTGCCAGCAGCTTAGCGCTAGGTTTAGGGGACGATACGCAGTATTTT. This codes for CASSLALGLGDDTQYF.

The chain carries TRBV6-5 and TRBJ1-2; maybe TRBD1 (5 bases). Germline CDR1 and CDR2: MNHEY and SVGAGI. The CDR3 has 14 amino acids. V lost 2 bases, J lost 4 bases, and 11 bases lay in between. Here the CDR3 DNA reads TGTGCCAGCAGTTACGAATGGGACGGCTATGGCTACACCTTC. Its translation: CASSYEWDGYGYTF.

The chain carries TRBV6-2 or TRBV6-3 and TRBJ2-1; no reliable D call. Germline CDR1 reads MNHEY; CDR2 reads SVGEGT. V lost 6 bases and J lost 7, with 10 bases in between. CDR3 size: 12 residues. The CDR3 nucleotides read TGTGCCAGCAGCTATGGACGAAATGAGCAGTTCTTC. This codes for CASSYGRNEQFF.

The J gene is TRBJ1-2, the V gene TRBV10-3, with TRBD1 identical over 8 bases. The CDR3 is 14 amino acids. With V trimmed by 3 bases and J by 6 bases, 6 bases remained unmatched. CDR1 and CDR2 from the germline V gene are ENHRY and SYGVKD. CDR3 sequence reads: CAISDSRGLDGYTF. CDR3 sequence (DNA): TGTGCCATCAGTGACTCCAGGGGGCTTGATGGCTACACCTTC.

The chain couples TRBV11-2 to TRBJ2-1, with D perhaps matching TRBD2 (5 bases). V was shortened by 1 base and J by 0 bases, with 16 bases between the two germline ends. Per germline, CDR1 SGHAT and CDR2 FQNNGV. The CDR3 covers 18 residues. In DNA, the CDR3 is TGTGCCAGCAGCTTAGCAAGGCGGGCCAGAAGCTCCTACAATGAGCAGTTCTTC. This encodes CASSLARRARSSYNEQFF. Full variable domain (outside the CDR3, taken from reference TRBV11-2 and TRBJ2-1): EAGVAQSPRYKIIEKRQSVAFWCNPISGHATLYWYQQILGQGPKLLIQFQNNGVVDDSQLPKDRFSAERLKGVDSTLKIQPAKLEDSAVYLCASSLARRARSSYNEQFFGPGTRLTVL.

The rearrangement joins TRBV5-5 to TRBJ1-5, with no clear D. CDR1 and CDR2 (germline): SGHKS, YYEKEE (reference sequence). Trimming took off 0 bases at V and 5 bases at J, with 9 bases between the two ends. There are 14 residues in the CDR3. For the CDR3, the DNA is TGTGCCAGCAGCTTGGTCGCAGAAGATCAGCCCCAGCATTTT. This codes for CASSLVAEDQPQHF.

J is TRBJ2-4 and V is TRBV27, with D hard to call. The J call may be mistaken, given a closer DNA end match to TRBJ2-7. Per germline, CDR1 MNHEY and CDR2 SMNVEV (reference sequence). The CDR3 loop spans 14 amino acids. The CDR3 nucleotides read TGTGCCAGCAGTTTATCCTTGGACGGTTTCGAGCAGTACTTC. This sequence encodes CASSLSLDGFEQYF.

V is TRBV6-2 or TRBV6-3 and J is TRBJ2-5; D remains ambiguous. The CDR3 consists of 15 residues. Trimming left V 5 bases short and J 2 bases short, with 15 bases between. CDR1 is MNHEY and CDR2 is SVGEGT in the germline V gene. The CDR3 spells CASSHLGWVQETQYF. The CDR3 nucleotides read TGTGCCAGCAGTCACCTTGGATGGGTACAAGAGACCCAGTACTTC.

The V and J genes are TRBV15 and TRBJ2-7; TRBD1 aligns across 10 bases. Per the germline V gene, CDR1 is LNHNV and CDR2 is YYDKDF (reference sequence). J gave up 3 bases and V 5 bases, and 1 base lay outside the gene matches. The CDR3 contains 13 residues. CDR3 DNA: TGTGCCACCAGCGGGACAGGGGTCTACGAGCAGTACTTC. Encoded protein: CATSGTGVYEQYF.

Note on this clonotype: Sequence at one end of the junction differs from germline and may be a read error. This chain connects TRBV5-6 to TRBJ1-2; 7 nucleotides match TRBD1. The CDR3 contains 14 residues. Germline V gene lookup returns CDR1 SGHDT and CDR2 YYEEEE. DNA of the CDR3: TGTGCCAGCAGCCGGGGACAGATGAACTTTGGCTACACCTTC. Translating gives CASSRGQMNFGYTF.

The chain combines TRBV7-2 with TRBJ2-7; possibly TRBD1 for D (5 bases). V lost 5 bases and J 3 bases, leaving 14 bases between the germline ends. From germline, CDR1 is SGHTA and CDR2 FQGNSA. This CDR3 is 14 amino acids long. This CDR3 is CASSRQSQVYEQYF. In DNA, the CDR3 is TGTGCCAGCAGCCGACAGTCCCAGGTCTACGAGCAGTACTTC.

This clonotype was observed a few times. The CDR3 is CASSGSLGGESYGYTF. The DNA for the CDR3 is TGTGCCAGCAGTGGTTCGCTCGGGGGCGAAAGCTATGGCTACACCTTC. The gene calls are TRBV6-1 and TRBJ1-2, with D possibly TRBD1 on 6 matching bases. From germline, CDR1 is MNHNS and CDR2 SASEGT. V was shortened by 4 bases and J by 4 bases, with 19 bases between the two germline ends. The CDR3 contains 16 residues.

The V gene is TRBV2, the J gene TRBJ2-7, with D possibly TRBD2 on 6 matching bases. Germline V CDR1 and CDR2: SNHLY, FYNNEI. V was clipped by 2 bases and J by 2 bases, with 13 bases between them. The CDR3 extends over 15 amino acids. The CDR3 reads CASSERELPPYEQYF. For the CDR3, the DNA is TGTGCCAGCAGTGAACGGGAGCTCCCTCCCTACGAGCAGTACTTC.

This clonotype was detected a few times. This chain links TRBV20-1 with TRBJ2-1; 9 positions agree with TRBD2. Germline-derived CDR1 and CDR2 are DFQATT and SNEGSKA (reference sequence). Trimming removed 0 bases from V and 9 bases from J; junction bases left unmatched: 15. This CDR3 has 17 amino acids. DNA for the CDR3: TGCAGTGCTAGAGATCCGTGGAGTAGCGGGAGAGAGGGTGAGCAGTTCTTC. Protein product: CSARDPWSSGREGEQFF.

This clonotype was detected only a few times. An end of the junction differs from the germline gene, which may be a read error. The chain combines TRBV12-3 or TRBV12-4 with TRBJ2-1; 9 positions match TRBD2. CDR3 length equals 15 residues. Here the CDR3 DNA reads TGTGCCAGCAGCTTAGCGGGAGTAAGGTACAATGAGCAGTTCTTC. Protein: CASSLAGVRYNEQFF.